Sequencing of this T cell receptor (beta chain) was carried out in a study of T-cell reconstitution after alpha-beta-depleted transplantation in children. Unique molecular identifiers were used in preparing the TCRbeta library. TCRdb re-analysed the PCR reads in MiXCR, keeping a single row per CDR3 protein. Of hundreds of thousands of distinct CDR3 sequences in the sample, about 15% are singletons; the top ten hold approximately 1%. This clonotype was picked up a small number of times. This CDR3 is built from 14 residues. The V and J ends lost 7 bases and 4 bases, in that order; junction bases with no gene match: 7.

Sequenced material: PBMCs from the stem cell graft donor, taken from the stem cell graft. V usage is TRBV12-3 or TRBV12-4 and J usage is TRBJ1-5; 7 positions agree with TRBD1. This TCR was sampled from a human donor who donated a stem cell graft to a child with acute myeloid leukemia. The CDR3 sequence is CASKKSQGNQPQHF. The CDR3 DNA follows: TGTGCCAGCAAAAAGTCACAGGGGAATCAGCCCCAGCATTTT.